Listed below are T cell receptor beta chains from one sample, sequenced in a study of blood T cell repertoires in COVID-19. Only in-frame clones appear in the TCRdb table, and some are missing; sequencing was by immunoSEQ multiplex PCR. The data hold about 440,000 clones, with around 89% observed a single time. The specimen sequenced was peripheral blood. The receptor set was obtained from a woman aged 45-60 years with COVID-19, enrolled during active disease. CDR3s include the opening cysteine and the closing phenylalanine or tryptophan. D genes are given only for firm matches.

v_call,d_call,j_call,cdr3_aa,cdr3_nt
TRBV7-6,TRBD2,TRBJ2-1,CASSTGGTRVLNEQFF,TGTGCCAGCAGCACGGGGGGGACGCGGGTCCTCAATGAGCAGTTCTTC
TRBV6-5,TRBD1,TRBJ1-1,CASKVTGEGTEAFF,TGTGCCAGCAAAGTCACAGGGGAAGGCACTGAAGCTTTCTTT
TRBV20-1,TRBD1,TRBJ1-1,CSAGTGEAFF,TGCAGTGCAGGGACAGGTGAAGCTTTCTTT
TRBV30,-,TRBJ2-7,CAWAQGHEQYF,TGTGCCTGGGCACAGGGCCACGAGCAGTACTTC
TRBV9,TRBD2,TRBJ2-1,CASSRPLAGGNYNEQFF,TGTGCCAGCAGCAGACCTTTAGCGGGGGGCAATTACAATGAGCAGTTCTTC
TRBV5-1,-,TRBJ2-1,CASSLVVEQFF,TGCGCCAGCAGCTTGGTAGTTGAGCAGTTCTTC
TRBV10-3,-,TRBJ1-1,CAISRIPKDGKSTEAFF,TGTGCCATCAGTCGGATCCCGAAAGACGGGAAGAGCACTGAAGCTTTCTTT
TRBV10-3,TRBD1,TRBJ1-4,CASRTGGVTNEKLFF,TGTGCCAGCCGGACAGGGGGAGTCACTAATGAAAAACTGTTTTTT
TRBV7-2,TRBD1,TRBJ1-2,CASSLARGPNYGYTF,TGTGCCAGCAGCTTAGCAAGGGGGCCTAACTATGGCTACACCTTC
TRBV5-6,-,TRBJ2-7,CASSRRYEQYF,TGTGCCAGCAGCCGTCGGTACGAGCAGTACTTC
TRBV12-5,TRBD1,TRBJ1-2,CASGSPGQVKGYTF,TGTGCTAGTGGTTCGCCGGGACAGGTGAAGGGCTACACCTTC
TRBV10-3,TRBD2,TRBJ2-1,CAISEGSGGLLEPNEQFF,TGTGCCATCAGTGAGGGAAGCGGGGGGCTCCTTGAACCGAATGAGCAGTTCTTC
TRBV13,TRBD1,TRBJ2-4,CASSFGRQGEYF,TGTGCCAGCAGCTTCGGAAGACAGGGCGAGTACTTC
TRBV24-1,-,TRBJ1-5,CATSDSNRAGQPQHF,TGTGCCACCAGTGATTCTAACAGGGCGGGTCAGCCCCAGCATTTT
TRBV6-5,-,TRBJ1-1,CASRPPGGKAFF,TGTGCCAGCAGACCACCTGGGGGGAAAGCTTTCTTT
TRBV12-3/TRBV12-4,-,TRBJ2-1,CASSLGQLSEQFF,TGTGCCAGCAGTTTAGGTCAACTAAGTGAGCAGTTCTTC
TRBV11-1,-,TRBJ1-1,CASSPGLAGAFF,TGTGCCAGCAGCCCGGGCCTAGCTGGGGCTTTCTTT
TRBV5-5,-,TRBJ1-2,CASSLPGDGYTF,TGTGCCAGCAGCTTGCCAGGGGATGGCTACACCTTC
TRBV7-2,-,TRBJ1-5,CASSLLASQPQHF,TGTGCCAGCAGCTTACTCGCTAGCCAGCCCCAGCATTTT
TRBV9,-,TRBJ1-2,CASSAAPLTPDYGYTF,TGTGCCAGCAGCGCCGCCCCTCTCACACCAGACTATGGCTACACCTTC
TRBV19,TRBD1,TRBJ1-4,CASSPGTGYATNEKLFF,TGTGCCAGTAGTCCCGGGACAGGGTACGCAACTAATGAAAAACTGTTTTTT
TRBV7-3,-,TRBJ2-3,CASSLGGQEDTQYF,TGTGCCAGCAGCTTGGGGGGGCAGGAGGATACGCAGTATTTT
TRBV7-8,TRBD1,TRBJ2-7,CASSHRTEGALYEQYF,TGTGCCAGCAGCCATAGAACTGAGGGGGCCCTATACGAGCAGTACTTC
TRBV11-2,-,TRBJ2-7,CASSSKAWEQYF,TGTGCCAGCAGCTCAAAAGCGTGGGAGCAGTACTTC
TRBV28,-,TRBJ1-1,CASISFHRPYTEAFF,TGTGCCAGCATTTCATTCCACAGGCCTTACACTGAAGCTTTCTTT
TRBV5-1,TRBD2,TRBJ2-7,CASSPRGGSSYEQYF,TGCGCCAGCAGCCCCCGGGGAGGGAGCTCCTACGAGCAGTACTTC